One and the same sample provided the 22 T cell receptor beta chains below, sequenced in a study of tumor-infiltrating lymphocytes in localized non-small cell lung cancer. Using immunoSEQ multiplex PCR, the repertoire was profiled, and TCRdb retains in-frame clones only, with some absent. The table lists fewer than 15,000 clones, 75% to 80% of them singletons, with about 15% in the top ten. Material: uninvolved lung tissue not adjacent to the tumor. The receptors originated from a human donor with non-small cell lung cancer.

The chain has TRBV28 and TRBJ2-5; 14 nucleotides agree with TRBD2. Trimming took 4 bases from V and 5 from J; bases not matched to a gene: 9. The length of the CDR3 is 17 residues. The germline V gene encodes CDR1 MDHEN and CDR2 SYDVKM. CDR3 coding DNA: TGTGCCAGCAGTTCGGGACTAGCGGGAGCTTGGGGGGAGACCCAGTACTTC. The encoded protein is CASSSGLAGAWGETQYF.

V and J are TRBV13 and TRBJ1-4; 7 bases are a match to TRBD1. Germline loops: CDR1 PRHDT, CDR2 FYEKMQ (reference sequence). J was trimmed by 8 bases and V by 7 bases; bases with no gene match: 4. This CDR3 region has 12 residues. The CDR3 protein is CASTRGEEKLFF. CDR3 nucleotide sequence: TGTGCCAGCACCAGGGGGGAAGAAAAACTGTTTTTT.

This chain uses TRBV28 with TRBJ2-1; D tentatively reads TRBD1 or TRBD2 (5 bases each). This CDR3 comprises 15 residues. The V gene's germline CDR1 is MDHEN and CDR2 SYDVKM. V shed 6 bases and J shed 2 bases, with 14 bases lying between them. The DNA of the CDR3 is TGTGCCAGCAGAATCCGGGACCGAGCCTACAATGAGCAGTTCTTC. It specifies CASRIRDRAYNEQFF. Full variable domain (outside the CDR3, taken from reference TRBV28 and TRBJ2-1): DVKVTQSSRYLVKRTGEKVFLECVQDMDHENMFWYRQDPGLGLRLIYFSYDVKMKEKGDIPEGYSVSREKKERFSLILESASTNQTSMYLCASRIRDRAYNEQFFGPGTRLTVL.

The chain's CDR3 is CASSNRGQTYGYTF. In DNA, the CDR3 is TGTGCCAGTAGTAACCGAGGACAGACCTATGGCTACACCTTC. The chain combines TRBV19 with TRBJ1-2, with D perhaps matching TRBD1 (6 bases). Trimming cost V 4 bases and J 4 bases, with 13 bases left between them. The CDR3 totals 14 residues. Germline loops: CDR1 LNHDA, CDR2 SQIVND (reference sequence).

This chain links TRBV6-6 with TRBJ2-7, with 11 bases fitting TRBD1. V lost 0 bases to trimming and J lost 6 bases; unmatched junction nucleotides: 7. This CDR3 is built from 16 residues. Germline CDR1 and CDR2: MNHNY and SVGAGI (reference sequence). This CDR3 reads CASSYSGLGTGGEQYF. The CDR3 region has the DNA TGTGCCAGCAGTTACTCGGGTTTGGGGACAGGGGGCGAGCAGTACTTC.

The chain combines TRBV10-2 with TRBJ2-5; D call uncertain. Trimming took 10 bases from V and 4 from J, leaving 22 bases between them. Germline V lookup: CDR1 WSHSY, CDR2 SAAADI. This CDR3 is built from 15 residues. CDR3 residues: CATAWGLPGAETQYF. CDR3 coding DNA: TGCGCCACCGCTTGGGGTCTCCCAGGCGCAGAGACCCAGTACTTC.

The gene calls are TRBV7-8 and TRBJ1-1; TRBD1 might be the D (5 bases). V shed 1 base and J shed 4 bases, with 22 bases lying between them. The CDR3 has 18 residues. Germline V CDR1 and CDR2: SGHVS, FQNEAQ. The CDR3 DNA reads as TGTGCCAGCAGCTTAGGCTTATTGGGTGCAGGGTCGGGCACTGAAGCTTTCTTT. Translating it yields CASSLGLLGAGSGTEAFF.

This chain joins TRBV29-1 and TRBJ1-2; D gene unclear. The CDR3 spans 12 residues. The germline gives CDR1 SQVTM, CDR2 ANQGSEA. Trimming stripped 2 bases from V and 4 bases from J, with 8 bases between. The CDR3: CSVEQETYGYTF. DNA for the CDR3: TGCAGCGTTGAACAGGAGACCTATGGCTACACCTTC.

J is TRBJ2-7 and V is TRBV30; TRBD1 or TRBD2 may be the D gene (6 bases each). Germline-derived CDR1 and CDR2 are GTSNPN and SVGIG (reference sequence). The germline V and J ends were trimmed by 0 bases and 7 bases, with 22 bases remaining between them. The CDR3 loop spans 16 amino acids. The CDR3 spells CAWSVGGRGTWGEQYF. Here the CDR3 DNA reads TGTGCCTGGAGTGTAGGGGGAAGGGGGACTTGGGGGGAGCAGTACTTC.

J is TRBJ1-1 and V is TRBV10-1; D is unresolved. Germline CDR1 WNHNN, CDR2 SYGVQD (reference sequence). CDR3 length: 14 amino acids. V was trimmed by 3 bases and J by 1 base, leaving 9 bases between them. CDR3 residues: CASSEERGNTEAFF. The CDR3 DNA reads as TGCGCCAGCAGTGAAGAACGGGGGAACACTGAAGCTTTCTTT.

This sequence joins TRBV6-1 and TRBJ1-3; D might be TRBD1 (5 bases). Germline V gene lookup returns CDR1 MNHNS and CDR2 SASEGT. The CDR3 has 16 amino acids. V was clipped by 3 bases and J by 1 base, with 13 bases between them. CDR3 in DNA: TGTGCCAGCAGTGAGTCGACAGTGGGTTCTGGAAACACCATATATTTT. Amino acids: CASSESTVGSGNTIYF.

This clone was seen just once. This chain uses TRBV7-9 with TRBJ1-2; unclear D gene. V lost 7 bases and J 3 bases, leaving 9 bases between the germline ends. CDR1 SEHNR and CDR2 FQNEAQ come from the germline V gene (reference sequence). The CDR3 has 12 amino acids. DNA of the CDR3: TGTGCCAGCAACCCAGCTTACTATGGCTACACCTTC. Amino acids: CASNPAYYGYTF.

The V call is TRBV7-2, the J call TRBJ1-2; the D gene is possibly TRBD1 (6 bases). Per germline, CDR1 SGHTA and CDR2 FQGNSA. The V end lost 2 bases, the J end lost 8 bases, and 15 bases lay between the germline ends. The CDR3 spans 14 residues. The CDR3 spells CASSLKGQGKGYTF. CDR3 in DNA: TGTGCCAGCAGCTTAAAAGGGCAGGGGAAGGGCTACACCTTC.

This clone has just a few counts. This sequence joins TRBV6-5 and TRBJ2-2; D unresolved. With 0 bases removed from V and 4 bases from J, the gap between germline ends came to 6 bases. This CDR3 is built from 14 residues. CDR1 MNHEY and CDR2 SVGAGI come from the germline V gene. Here the CDR3 reads CASSYSLITGELFF. The CDR3 nucleotides are TGTGCCAGCAGTTACTCCCTTATCACCGGGGAGCTGTTTTTT.

The chain joins TRBV2 to TRBJ1-1, with D perhaps matching TRBD1 (5 bases). Germline CDR1 and CDR2: SNHLY and FYNNEI. The germline V and J ends were trimmed by 5 bases and 3 bases, with 13 bases remaining between them. The CDR3 runs to 14 residues. CDR3 sequence reads: CASSYKAGDTEAFF. For the CDR3, the DNA is TGTGCCAGCAGTTATAAGGCGGGGGACACTGAAGCTTTCTTT.

This chain joins TRBV5-6 and TRBJ2-3, with TRBD2 matching 8 bases. The germline V gene encodes CDR1 SGHDT and CDR2 YYEEEE. V was clipped by 0 bases and J by 2 bases; unmatched bases: 5. The CDR3 has 16 amino acids. CDR3 bases: TGTGCCAGCAGCTTGGGCGGGGGGCTTTACACAGATACGCAGTATTTT. This codes for CASSLGGGLYTDTQYF.

This clone has a single count. The rearrangement joins TRBV10-3 to TRBJ1-1; D perhaps matches TRBD1 (6 bases). CDR1 ENHRY and CDR2 SYGVKD come from the germline V gene. CDR3 length equals 14 residues. Trimming took 5 bases from V and 3 from J, leaving 13 bases between them. CDR3 protein: CAISWGGGDTEAFF. In DNA form, the CDR3 reads TGTGCCATCAGTTGGGGAGGGGGGGACACTGAAGCTTTCTTT.

This clone was recorded once. This chain joins TRBV4-1 and TRBJ2-3; tentatively, D is TRBD1 (6 bases). The V end lost 6 bases, the J end lost 1 base, and 11 bases lay between the germline ends. The CDR3 runs to 14 residues. CDR1 MGHRA and CDR2 YSYEKL come from the germline V gene. CDR3 in amino acids: CASRRQVRTDTQYF. CDR3 bases: TGCGCCAGCAGACGACAGGTCCGCACAGATACGCAGTATTTT.

The chain uses TRBV2 and TRBJ1-2; D is uncertain. The germline CDR1 and CDR2 sequences are SNHLY and FYNNEI. The CDR3 is 14 residues long. Trimming removed 9 bases at V and 7 bases at J, with 21 bases between. In DNA form, the CDR3 reads TGTGCCAGTATTTTCCAGGACGCCGTTTCTGGCTACACCTTC. It translates to CASIFQDAVSGYTF.

This rearrangement joins TRBV27 to TRBJ1-2; D ambiguous. From germline, CDR1 is MNHEY and CDR2 SMNVEV (reference sequence). V was trimmed by 5 bases and J by 4 bases, leaving 11 bases between them. The CDR3 is 13 residues long. The CDR3 sequence is CASSIQDGYGYTF. CDR3 DNA sequence: TGTGCCAGCAGTATCCAGGACGGCTATGGCTACACCTTC.

The table lists this clone with a count of one. The gene calls are TRBV4-2 and TRBJ2-7; 11 bases line up with TRBD1. Trimming cost V 4 bases and J 4 bases; bases outside gene matches: 12. The CDR3 has 17 amino acids. The germline gives CDR1 LGHNA, CDR2 YNFKEQ. CDR3 DNA sequence: TGTGCCAGCAGCCTAAAGGTTGAGGACAGGGGGCTGTACGAGCAGTACTTC. Amino acid sequence: CASSLKVEDRGLYEQYF.

J is TRBJ2-3 and V is TRBV5-1; D gene unclear. V was clipped by 0 bases and J by 2 bases, with 10 bases between them. Looked up from germline, CDR1 is SGHRS and CDR2 is YFSETQ. CDR3 length equals 15 residues. CDR3: CASSLVGTTTDTQYF. DNA of the CDR3: TGCGCCAGCAGCTTGGTGGGAACCACCACAGATACGCAGTATTTT.